This T cell receptor beta chain was identified in a study of neurological immune-mediated disorders. Study conclusions and caveats: Multiple sclerosis, the disease with the least TCR clonal expansion, fell below healthy controls, whereas HTLV-1-associated myelopathy showed the most.

CDR1 and CDR2 (germline): DFQATT, SNEGSKA (reference sequence). The CDR3 runs 11 residues. V lost 0 bases and J 10 bases, leaving 9 bases between the germline ends. This clonotype was recorded at least ten times. As yet, its antigen is unknown. Regarding time point: technical triplicate 1. The starting material, 2 million PBMCs stored at -80 C, gave rise to the unsorted libraries. In TCRdb, the 5' RACE reads were re-called with MiXCR into one record per CDR3 protein. The table includes about 38,000 distinct CDR3 sequences, around 10% detected once. Material: PBMCs. The genes are TRBV20-1 and TRBJ1-1, with D unclear. The sequence derives from a man in his 60s with HTLV-1-associated myelopathy (HAM/TSP). As DNA, the CDR3 is TGCAGTGCTAGAGACATCCCAGGAGCTTTCTTT. Protein product: CSARDIPGAFF.